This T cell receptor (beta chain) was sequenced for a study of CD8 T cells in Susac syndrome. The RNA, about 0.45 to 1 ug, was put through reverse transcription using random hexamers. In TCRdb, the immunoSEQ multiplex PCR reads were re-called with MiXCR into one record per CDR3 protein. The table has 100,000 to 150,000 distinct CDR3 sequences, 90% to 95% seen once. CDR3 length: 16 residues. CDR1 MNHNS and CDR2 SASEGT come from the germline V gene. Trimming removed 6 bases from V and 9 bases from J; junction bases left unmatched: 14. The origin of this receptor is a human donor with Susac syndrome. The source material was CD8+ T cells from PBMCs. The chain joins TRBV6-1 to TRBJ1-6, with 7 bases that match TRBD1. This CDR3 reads CASRFRGQDIGSPLHF. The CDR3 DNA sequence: TGTGCCAGCAGATTCCGAGGACAGGACATTGGTTCACCCCTCCACTTT.